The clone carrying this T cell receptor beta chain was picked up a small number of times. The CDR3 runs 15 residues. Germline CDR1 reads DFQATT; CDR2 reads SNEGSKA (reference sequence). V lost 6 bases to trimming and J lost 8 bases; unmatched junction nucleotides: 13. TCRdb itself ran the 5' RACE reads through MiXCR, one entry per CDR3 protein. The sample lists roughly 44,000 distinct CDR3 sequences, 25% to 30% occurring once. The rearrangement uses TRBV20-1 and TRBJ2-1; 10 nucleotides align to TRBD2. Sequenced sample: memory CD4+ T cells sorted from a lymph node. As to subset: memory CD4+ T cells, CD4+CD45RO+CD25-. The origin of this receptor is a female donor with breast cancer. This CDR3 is CSARVASGSWDEQFF. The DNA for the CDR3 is TGCAGTGCCAGGGTGGCTAGCGGGAGTTGGGATGAGCAGTTCTTC.